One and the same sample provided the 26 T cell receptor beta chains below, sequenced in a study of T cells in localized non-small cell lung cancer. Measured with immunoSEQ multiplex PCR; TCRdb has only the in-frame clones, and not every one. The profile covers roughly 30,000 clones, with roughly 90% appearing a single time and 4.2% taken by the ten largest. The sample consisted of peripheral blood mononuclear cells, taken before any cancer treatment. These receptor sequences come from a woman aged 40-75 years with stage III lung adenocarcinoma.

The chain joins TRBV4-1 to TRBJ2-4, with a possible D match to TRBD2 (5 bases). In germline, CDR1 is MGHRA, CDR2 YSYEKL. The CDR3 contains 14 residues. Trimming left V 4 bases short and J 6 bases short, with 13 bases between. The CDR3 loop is CASSPRALLNIQYF. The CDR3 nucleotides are TGCGCCAGCAGCCCGAGGGCACTACTAAACATTCAGTACTTC.

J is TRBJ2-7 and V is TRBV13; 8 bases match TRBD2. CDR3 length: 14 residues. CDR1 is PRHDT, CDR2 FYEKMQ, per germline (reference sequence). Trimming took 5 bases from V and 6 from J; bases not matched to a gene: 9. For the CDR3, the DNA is TGTGCCAGCAGCCGGGGGGGCTTACCTTCCGAGCAGTACTTC. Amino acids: CASSRGGLPSEQYF.

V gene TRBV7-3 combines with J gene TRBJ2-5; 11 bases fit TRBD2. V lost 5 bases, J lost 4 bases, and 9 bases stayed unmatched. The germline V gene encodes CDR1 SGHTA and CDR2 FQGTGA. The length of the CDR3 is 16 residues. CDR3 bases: TGTGCCAGCAGCCCGACTAGCGGGATGGGGGGAGAGACCCAGTACTTC. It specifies CASSPTSGMGGETQYF.

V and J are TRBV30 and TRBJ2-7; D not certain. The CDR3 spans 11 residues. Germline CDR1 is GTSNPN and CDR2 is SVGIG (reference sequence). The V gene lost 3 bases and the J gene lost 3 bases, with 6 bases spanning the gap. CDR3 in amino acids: CAWRAFYEQYF. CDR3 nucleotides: TGTGCCTGGAGGGCATTCTACGAGCAGTACTTC.

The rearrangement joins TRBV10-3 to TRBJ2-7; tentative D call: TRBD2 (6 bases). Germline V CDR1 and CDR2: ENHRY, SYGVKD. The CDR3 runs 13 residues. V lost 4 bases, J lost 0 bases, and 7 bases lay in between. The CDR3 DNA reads TGTGCCATCAGTGTGGGGGGCTCCTACGAGCAGTACTTC. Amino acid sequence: CAISVGGSYEQYF.

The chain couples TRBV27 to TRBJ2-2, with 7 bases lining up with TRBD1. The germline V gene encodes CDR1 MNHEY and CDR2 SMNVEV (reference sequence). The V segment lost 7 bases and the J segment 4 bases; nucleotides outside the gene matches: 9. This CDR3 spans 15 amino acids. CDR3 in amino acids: CASKRGRLATGELFF. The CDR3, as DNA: TGTGCCAGCAAGAGGGGGCGACTTGCCACCGGGGAGCTGTTTTTT.

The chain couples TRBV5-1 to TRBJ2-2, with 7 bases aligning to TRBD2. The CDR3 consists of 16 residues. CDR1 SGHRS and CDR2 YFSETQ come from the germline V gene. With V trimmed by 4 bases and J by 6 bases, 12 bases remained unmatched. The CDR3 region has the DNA TGCGCCAGCAGCACACCGACTAGCTTATTCGCCGGGGAGCTGTTTTTT. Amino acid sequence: CASSTPTSLFAGELFF.

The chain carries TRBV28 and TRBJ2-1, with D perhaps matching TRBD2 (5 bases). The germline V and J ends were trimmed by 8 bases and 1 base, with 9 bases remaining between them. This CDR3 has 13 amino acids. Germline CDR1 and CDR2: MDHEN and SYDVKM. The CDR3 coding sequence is TGTGCCAGCTACGGGGAGTCCTACAATGAGCAGTTCTTC. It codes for CASYGESYNEQFF.

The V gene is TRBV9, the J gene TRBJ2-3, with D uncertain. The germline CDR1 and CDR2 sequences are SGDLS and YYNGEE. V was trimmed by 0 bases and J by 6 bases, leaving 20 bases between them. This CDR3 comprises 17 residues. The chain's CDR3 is CASSVGGGVTFRDTQYF. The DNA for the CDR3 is TGTGCCAGCAGCGTAGGCGGTGGGGTCACTTTTAGGGATACGCAGTATTTT.

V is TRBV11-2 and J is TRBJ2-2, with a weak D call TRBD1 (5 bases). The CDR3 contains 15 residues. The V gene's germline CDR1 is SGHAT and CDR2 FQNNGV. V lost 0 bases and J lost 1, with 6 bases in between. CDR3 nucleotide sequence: TGTGCCAGCAGCTTAGAGACAGTGAACACCGGGGAGCTGTTTTTT. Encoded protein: CASSLETVNTGELFF.

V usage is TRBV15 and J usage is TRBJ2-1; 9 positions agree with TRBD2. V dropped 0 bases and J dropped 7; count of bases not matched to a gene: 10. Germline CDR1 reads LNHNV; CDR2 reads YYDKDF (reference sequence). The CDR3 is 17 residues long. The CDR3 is CATSREGGGRAKNEQFF. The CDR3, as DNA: TGTGCCACCAGCAGAGAAGGAGGCGGGAGGGCTAAAAATGAGCAGTTCTTC.

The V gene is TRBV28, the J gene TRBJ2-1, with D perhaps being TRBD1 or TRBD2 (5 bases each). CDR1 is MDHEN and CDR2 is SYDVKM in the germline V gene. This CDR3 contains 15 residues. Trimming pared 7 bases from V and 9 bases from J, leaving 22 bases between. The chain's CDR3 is CASTRGRDPTGEQFF. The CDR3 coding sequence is TGTGCCAGCACCCGGGGAAGGGACCCGACGGGTGAGCAGTTCTTC.

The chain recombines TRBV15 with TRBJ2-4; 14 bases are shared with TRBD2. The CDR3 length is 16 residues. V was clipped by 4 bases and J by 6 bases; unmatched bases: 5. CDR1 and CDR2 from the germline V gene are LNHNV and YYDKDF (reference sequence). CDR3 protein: CATSTGLAGVGNIQYF. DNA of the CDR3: TGTGCCACCAGCACGGGACTAGCGGGAGTAGGAAACATTCAGTACTTC.

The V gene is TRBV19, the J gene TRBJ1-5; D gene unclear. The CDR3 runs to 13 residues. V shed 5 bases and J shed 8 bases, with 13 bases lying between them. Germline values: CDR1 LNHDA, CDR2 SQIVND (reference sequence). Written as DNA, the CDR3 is TGTGCCAGTAGTCCCACGCGTTCGGAGCCCCAGCATTTT. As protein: CASSPTRSEPQHF.

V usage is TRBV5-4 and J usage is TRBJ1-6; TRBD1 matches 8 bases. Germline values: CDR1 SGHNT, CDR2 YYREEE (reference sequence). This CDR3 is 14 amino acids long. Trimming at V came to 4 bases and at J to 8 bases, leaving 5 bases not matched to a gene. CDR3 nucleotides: TGTGCCAGCAGCAAGGACAGGGCCGATTCACCCCTCCACTTT. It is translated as CASSKDRADSPLHF.

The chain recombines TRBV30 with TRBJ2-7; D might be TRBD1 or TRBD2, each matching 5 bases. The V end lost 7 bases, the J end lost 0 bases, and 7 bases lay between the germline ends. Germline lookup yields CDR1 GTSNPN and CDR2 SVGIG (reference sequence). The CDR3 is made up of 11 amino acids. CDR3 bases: TGTGCCTACGGGGCCTCCTACGAGCAGTACTTC. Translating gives CAYGASYEQYF.

CDR3 nucleotides: TGCGCCAGCAGTCAATCTCACCGTCAGGACGGTGGCTACACCTTC. Protein sequence: CASSQSHRQDGGYTF. The chain has TRBV23-1 and TRBJ1-2; D unresolved. TRBV23-1 is placed among ORFs of uncertain function. Trimming stripped 0 bases from V and 7 bases from J, with 15 bases between. This CDR3 contains 15 residues.

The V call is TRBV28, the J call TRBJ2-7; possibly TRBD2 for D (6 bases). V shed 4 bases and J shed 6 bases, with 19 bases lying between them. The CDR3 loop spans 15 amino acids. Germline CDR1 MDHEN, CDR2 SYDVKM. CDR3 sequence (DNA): TGTGCCAGCAGTTCCTCGGGCGGGGTTAGGATCGAGCAGTACTTC. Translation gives CASSSSGGVRIEQYF.

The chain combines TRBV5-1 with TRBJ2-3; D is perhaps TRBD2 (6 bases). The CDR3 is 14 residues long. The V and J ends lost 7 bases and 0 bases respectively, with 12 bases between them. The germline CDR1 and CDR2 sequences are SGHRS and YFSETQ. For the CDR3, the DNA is TGCGCCAGCCGGGAGACAACTAGCACAGATACGCAGTATTTT. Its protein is CASRETTSTDTQYF.

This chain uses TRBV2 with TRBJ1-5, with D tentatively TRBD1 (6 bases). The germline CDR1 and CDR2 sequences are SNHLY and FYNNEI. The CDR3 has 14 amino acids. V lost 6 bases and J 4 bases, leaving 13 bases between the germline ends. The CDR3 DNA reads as TGTGCCAGCAGCCCGGACAGTTCGAATCAGCCCCAGCATTTT. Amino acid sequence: CASSPDSSNQPQHF. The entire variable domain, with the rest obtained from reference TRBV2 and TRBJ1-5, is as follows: EPEVTQTPSHQVTQMGQEVILRCVPISNHLYFYWYRQILGQKVEFLVSFYNNEISEKSEIFDDQFSVERPDGSNFTLKIRSTKLEDSAMYFCASSPDSSNQPQHFGDGTRLSIL.

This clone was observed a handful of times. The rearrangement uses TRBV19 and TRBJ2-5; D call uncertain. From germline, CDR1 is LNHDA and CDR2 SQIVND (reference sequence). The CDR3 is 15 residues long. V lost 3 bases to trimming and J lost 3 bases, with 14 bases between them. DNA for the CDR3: TGTGCCAGTAGTATCAGCAGCGCCAACAAAGAGACCCAGTACTTC. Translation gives CASSISSANKETQYF.

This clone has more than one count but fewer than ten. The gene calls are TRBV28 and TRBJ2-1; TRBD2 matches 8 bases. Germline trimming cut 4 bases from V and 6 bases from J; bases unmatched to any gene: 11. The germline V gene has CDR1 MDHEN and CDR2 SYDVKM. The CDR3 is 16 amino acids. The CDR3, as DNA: TGTGCCAGCAGTTCCCCAAGTGGCGCGGGAGGCAATGAGCAGTTCTTC. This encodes CASSSPSGAGGNEQFF.

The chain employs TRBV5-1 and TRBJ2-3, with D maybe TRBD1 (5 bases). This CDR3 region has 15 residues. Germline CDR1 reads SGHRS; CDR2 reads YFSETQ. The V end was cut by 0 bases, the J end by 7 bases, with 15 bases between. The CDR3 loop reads CASSLAGFYPNTQYF. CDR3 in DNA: TGCGCCAGCAGCTTGGCAGGGTTCTATCCGAATACGCAGTATTTT.

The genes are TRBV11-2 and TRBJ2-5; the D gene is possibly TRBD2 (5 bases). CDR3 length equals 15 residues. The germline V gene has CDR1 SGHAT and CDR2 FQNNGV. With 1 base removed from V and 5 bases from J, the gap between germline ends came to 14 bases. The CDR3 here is CASSLVVGEVETQYF. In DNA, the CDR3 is TGTGCCAGCAGCTTAGTCGTGGGAGAGGTCGAGACCCAGTACTTC.

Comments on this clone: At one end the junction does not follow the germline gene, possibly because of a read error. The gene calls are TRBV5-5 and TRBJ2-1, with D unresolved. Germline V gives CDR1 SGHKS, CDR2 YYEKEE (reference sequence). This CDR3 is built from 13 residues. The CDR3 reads CASTLNVYNEQFF. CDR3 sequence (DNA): TGTGCCAGCACCTTGAATGTCTACAATGAGCAGTTCTTC.

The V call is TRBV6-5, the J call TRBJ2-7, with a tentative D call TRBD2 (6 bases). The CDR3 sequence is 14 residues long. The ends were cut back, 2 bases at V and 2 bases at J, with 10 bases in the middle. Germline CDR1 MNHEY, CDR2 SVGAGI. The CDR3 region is CASSYAGPAYEQYF. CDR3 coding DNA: TGTGCCAGCAGTTACGCGGGACCAGCCTACGAGCAGTACTTC.